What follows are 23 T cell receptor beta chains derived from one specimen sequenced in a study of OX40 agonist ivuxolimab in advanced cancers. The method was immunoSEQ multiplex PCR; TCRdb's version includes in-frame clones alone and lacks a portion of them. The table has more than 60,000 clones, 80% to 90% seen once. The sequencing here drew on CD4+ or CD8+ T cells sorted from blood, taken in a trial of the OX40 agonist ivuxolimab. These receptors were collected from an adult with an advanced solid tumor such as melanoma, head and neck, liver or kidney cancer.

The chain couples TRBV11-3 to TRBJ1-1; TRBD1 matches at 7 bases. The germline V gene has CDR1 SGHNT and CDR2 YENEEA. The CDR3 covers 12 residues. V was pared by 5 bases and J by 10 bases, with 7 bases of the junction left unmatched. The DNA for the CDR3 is TGTGCCAGCAGCGCAAGGGGGCGCGGAGCTTTCTTT. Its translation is CASSARGRGAFF. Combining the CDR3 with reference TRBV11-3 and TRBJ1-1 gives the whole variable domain EAGVVQSPRYKIIEKKQPVAFWCNPISGHNTLYWYLQNLGQGPELLIRYENEEAVDDSQLPKDRFSAERLKGVDSTLKIQPAELGDSAVYLCASSARGRGAFFGQGTRLTVV.

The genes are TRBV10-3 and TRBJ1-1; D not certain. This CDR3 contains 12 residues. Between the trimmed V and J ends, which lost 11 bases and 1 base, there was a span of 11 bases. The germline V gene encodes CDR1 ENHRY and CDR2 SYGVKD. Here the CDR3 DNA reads TGTGCCGCTTTGACTCCGAACACTGAAGCTTTCTTT. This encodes CAALTPNTEAFF.

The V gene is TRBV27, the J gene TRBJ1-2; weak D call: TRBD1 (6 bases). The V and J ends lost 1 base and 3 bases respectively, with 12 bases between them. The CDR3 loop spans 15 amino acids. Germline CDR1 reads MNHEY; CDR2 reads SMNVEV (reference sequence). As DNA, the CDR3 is TGTGCCAGCAGTTTATATCGGGGGGCAGACTATGGCTACACCTTC. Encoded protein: CASSLYRGADYGYTF.

This CDR3 reads CASSPKDRGGETQYF. The CDR3 nucleotides read TGTGCCAGCAGCCCCAAAGACAGGGGTGGAGAGACCCAGTACTTC. This sequence joins TRBV2 and TRBJ2-5, with TRBD1 identical over 8 bases. Losses at the gene ends were 6 bases for V and 4 bases for J; bases not matched to a gene: 10. Looked up from germline, CDR1 is SNHLY and CDR2 is FYNNEI. The CDR3 length is 15 residues.

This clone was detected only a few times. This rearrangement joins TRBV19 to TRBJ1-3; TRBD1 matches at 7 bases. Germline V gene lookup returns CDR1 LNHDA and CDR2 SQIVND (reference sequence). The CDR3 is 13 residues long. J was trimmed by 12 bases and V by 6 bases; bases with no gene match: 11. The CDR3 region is CASSFRDSRLIYF. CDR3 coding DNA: TGTGCCAGTAGCTTCCGGGACAGTCGTCTCATATATTTT.

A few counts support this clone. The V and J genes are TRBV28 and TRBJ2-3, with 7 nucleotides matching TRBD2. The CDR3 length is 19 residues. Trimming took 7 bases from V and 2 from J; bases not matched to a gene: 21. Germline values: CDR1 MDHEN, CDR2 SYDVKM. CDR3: CASISSGGSWGGYTDTQYF. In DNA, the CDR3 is TGTGCCAGCATTTCCTCGGGAGGTAGTTGGGGGGGTTACACAGATACGCAGTATTTT.

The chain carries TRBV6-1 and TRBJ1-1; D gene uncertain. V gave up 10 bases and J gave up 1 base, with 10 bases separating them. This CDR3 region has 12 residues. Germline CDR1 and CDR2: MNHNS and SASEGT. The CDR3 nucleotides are TGTGCCACCAGGTACAGGAACACTGAAGCTTTCTTT. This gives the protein CATRYRNTEAFF.

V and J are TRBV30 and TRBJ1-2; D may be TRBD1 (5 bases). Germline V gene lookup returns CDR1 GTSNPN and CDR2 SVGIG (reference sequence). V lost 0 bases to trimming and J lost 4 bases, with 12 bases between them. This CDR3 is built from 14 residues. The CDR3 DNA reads TGTGCCTGGAGTGTATATAGGGGAGGCTATGGCTACACCTTC. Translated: CAWSVYRGGYGYTF.

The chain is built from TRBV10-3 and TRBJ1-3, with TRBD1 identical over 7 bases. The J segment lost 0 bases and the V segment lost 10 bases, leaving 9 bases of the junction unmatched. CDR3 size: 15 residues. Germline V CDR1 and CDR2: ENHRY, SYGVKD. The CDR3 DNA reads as TGTGCCACCCTTTCGAGGGGGCTCTCTGGAAACACCATATATTTT. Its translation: CATLSRGLSGNTIYF.

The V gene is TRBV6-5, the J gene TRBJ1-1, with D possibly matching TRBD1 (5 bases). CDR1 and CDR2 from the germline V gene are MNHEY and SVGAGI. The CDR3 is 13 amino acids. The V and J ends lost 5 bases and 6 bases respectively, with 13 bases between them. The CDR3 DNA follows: TGTGCCAGCAGTGGGCAGGGTGGGGCTGAAGCTTTCTTT. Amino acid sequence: CASSGQGGAEAFF.

The CDR3 sequence is CASRPPGSGSINEQFF. DNA of the CDR3: TGTGCCAGCAGGCCTCCGGGGAGCGGGAGTATCAATGAGCAGTTCTTC. The chain joins TRBV6-6 to TRBJ2-1; 8 bases map to TRBD2. Germline values: CDR1 MNHNY, CDR2 SVGAGI (reference sequence). V was clipped by 6 bases and J by 6 bases; unmatched bases: 13. The length of the CDR3 is 16 residues.

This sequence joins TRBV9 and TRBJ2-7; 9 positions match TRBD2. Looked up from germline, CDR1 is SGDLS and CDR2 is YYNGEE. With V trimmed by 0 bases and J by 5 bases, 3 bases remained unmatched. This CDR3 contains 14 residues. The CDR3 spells CASSVGGLANEQYF. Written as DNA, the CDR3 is TGTGCCAGCAGCGTAGGGGGACTAGCAAACGAGCAGTACTTC.

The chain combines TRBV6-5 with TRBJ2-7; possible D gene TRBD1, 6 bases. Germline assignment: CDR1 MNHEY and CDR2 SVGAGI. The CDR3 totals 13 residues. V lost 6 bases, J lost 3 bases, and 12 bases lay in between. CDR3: CASRLGQFYEQYF. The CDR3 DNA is TGTGCCAGCAGACTCGGACAGTTCTACGAGCAGTACTTC.

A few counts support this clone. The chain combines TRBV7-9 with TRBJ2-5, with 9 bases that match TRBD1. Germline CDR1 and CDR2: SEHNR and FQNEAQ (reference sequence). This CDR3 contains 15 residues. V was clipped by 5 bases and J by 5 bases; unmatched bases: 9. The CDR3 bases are TGTGCCAGCAGCACCCTCACAGGGGGCGGCGAGACCCAGTACTTC. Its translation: CASSTLTGGGETQYF.

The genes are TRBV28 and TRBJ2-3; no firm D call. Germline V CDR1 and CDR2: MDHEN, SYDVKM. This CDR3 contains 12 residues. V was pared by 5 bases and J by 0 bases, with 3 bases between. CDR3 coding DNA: TGTGCCAGCAGTACGAGCACAGATACGCAGTATTTT. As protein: CASSTSTDTQYF.

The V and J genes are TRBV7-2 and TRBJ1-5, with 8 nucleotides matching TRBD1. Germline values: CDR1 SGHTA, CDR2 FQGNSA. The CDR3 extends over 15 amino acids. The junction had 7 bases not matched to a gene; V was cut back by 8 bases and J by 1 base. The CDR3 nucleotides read TGTGCCAGCTCCCTAGACAGGGGAAGCAATCAGCCCCAGCATTTT. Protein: CASSLDRGSNQPQHF.

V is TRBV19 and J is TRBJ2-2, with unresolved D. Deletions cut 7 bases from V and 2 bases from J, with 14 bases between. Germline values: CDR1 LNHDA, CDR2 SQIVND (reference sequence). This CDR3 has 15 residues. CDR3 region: CASKMRQGNTGELFF. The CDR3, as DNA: TGTGCCAGTAAGATGCGACAAGGTAACACCGGGGAGCTGTTTTTT.

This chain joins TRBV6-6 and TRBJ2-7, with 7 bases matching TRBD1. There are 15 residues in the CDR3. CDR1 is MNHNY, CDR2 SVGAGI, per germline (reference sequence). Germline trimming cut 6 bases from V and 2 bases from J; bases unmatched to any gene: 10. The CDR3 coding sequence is TGTGCCAGCAGCTCCTCCGACAGGGCCGCCTACGAGCAGTACTTC. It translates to CASSSSDRAAYEQYF.

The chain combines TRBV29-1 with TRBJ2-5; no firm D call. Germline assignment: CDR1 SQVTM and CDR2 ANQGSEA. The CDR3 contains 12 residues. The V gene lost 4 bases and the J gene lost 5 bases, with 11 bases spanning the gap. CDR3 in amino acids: CSVGEAFETQYF. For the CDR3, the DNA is TGCAGCGTTGGGGAAGCTTTTGAGACCCAGTACTTC.

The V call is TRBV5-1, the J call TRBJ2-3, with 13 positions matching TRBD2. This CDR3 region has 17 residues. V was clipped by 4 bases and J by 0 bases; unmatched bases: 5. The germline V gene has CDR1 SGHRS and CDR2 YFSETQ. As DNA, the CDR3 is TGCGCCAGCAGCACCGGACTAGCGGGAGCTAGCACAGATACGCAGTATTTT. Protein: CASSTGLAGASTDTQYF.

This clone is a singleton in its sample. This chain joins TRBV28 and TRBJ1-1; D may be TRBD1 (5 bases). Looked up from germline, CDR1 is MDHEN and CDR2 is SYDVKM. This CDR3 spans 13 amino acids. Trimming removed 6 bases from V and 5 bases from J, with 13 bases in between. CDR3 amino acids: CASSRDLGTEAFF. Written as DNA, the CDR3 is TGTGCCAGCAGCAGGGACCTAGGGACTGAAGCTTTCTTT.

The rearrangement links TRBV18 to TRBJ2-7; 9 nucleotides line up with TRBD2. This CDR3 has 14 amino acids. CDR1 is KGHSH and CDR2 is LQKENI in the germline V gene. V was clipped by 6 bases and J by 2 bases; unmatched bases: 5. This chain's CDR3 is CASSRAGGPYEQYF. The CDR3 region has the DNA TGTGCCAGCTCCAGAGCGGGAGGACCCTACGAGCAGTACTTC.

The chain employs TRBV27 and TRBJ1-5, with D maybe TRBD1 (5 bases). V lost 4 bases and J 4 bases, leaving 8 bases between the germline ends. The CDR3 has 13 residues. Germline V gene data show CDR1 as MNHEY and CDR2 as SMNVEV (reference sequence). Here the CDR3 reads CASSSRGNQPQHF. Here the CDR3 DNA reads TGTGCCAGCAGTTCAAGGGGTAATCAGCCCCAGCATTTT.